Below, 8 T cell receptor beta chains from the same sample are listed, as sequenced in a study of blood T cell repertoires in COVID-19. Data came from immunoSEQ multiplex PCR; TCRdb stores just in-frame clones and leaves some out. This repertoire shows 180,000 or so clones, over 75% found once; its top ten account for roughly 2.6%. Sequences were obtained from peripheral blood. The receptors shown here come from a man in his forties with active or convalescent COVID-19.

The chain uses TRBV5-1 and TRBJ1-4; 8 bases are a match to TRBD1. Looked up from germline, CDR1 is SGHRS and CDR2 is YFSETQ. With V trimmed by 4 bases and J by 10 bases, 21 bases remained unmatched. This CDR3 spans 18 amino acids. CDR3 sequence (DNA): TGCGCCAGCAGCACCGCCGGGACAGGCCCCAACCCACCGGGAAAACTGTTTTTT. Protein: CASSTAGTGPNPPGKLFF.

The chain carries TRBV23-1 and TRBJ2-2, with D perhaps TRBD2 (7 bases). TRBV23-1 belongs to the ORF category, with a function that is uncertain. There are 16 residues in the CDR3. Deletions cut 1 base from V and 4 bases from J, with 13 bases between. CDR3 in DNA: TGCGCCAGCAGTCAATACGAGGGAGGGGGCACCGGGGAGCTGTTTTTT. It encodes CASSQYEGGGTGELFF.

V and J are TRBV7-2 and TRBJ2-3, with 8 bases fitting TRBD2. Germline V lookup: CDR1 SGHTA, CDR2 FQGNSA. After removal of 5 bases from V and 2 bases from J, the junction contained 6 bases not matched to a gene. The CDR3 length is 15 residues. The CDR3 loop reads CASSPWTSSTDTQYF. CDR3 nucleotide sequence: TGTGCCAGCAGCCCGTGGACTAGCTCCACAGATACGCAGTATTTT.

V usage is TRBV2 and J usage is TRBJ1-2; the match to TRBD1 covers 7 bases. The CDR3 consists of 14 residues. Trimming removed 5 bases from V and 4 bases from J; junction bases left unmatched: 7. Germline CDR1 is SNHLY and CDR2 is FYNNEI. The CDR3 is CASSTDRTSYGYTF. CDR3 in DNA: TGTGCCAGCAGTACGGACAGGACCTCCTATGGCTACACCTTC.

This clone was counted many times. CDR3 DNA: TGTGCCAGCAGTGCTCCCGGGGGTGGAAGCTCCTACGAGCAGTACTTC. Residues: CASSAPGGGSSYEQYF. The chain employs TRBV6-1 and TRBJ2-7; possible D gene TRBD2, 6 bases. Germline V gene lookup returns CDR1 MNHNS and CDR2 SASEGT. V was pared by 4 bases and J by 0 bases, with 16 bases between. The CDR3 loop spans 16 amino acids.

The chain links TRBV30 to TRBJ1-5; no firm D call. This CDR3 is 15 amino acids long. Germline V lookup: CDR1 GTSNPN, CDR2 SVGIG (reference sequence). V was cut by 1 base and J by 0 bases, with 10 bases left in between. In DNA, the CDR3 is TGTGCCTGGAGTGCTCCCCAGTCTAGCAATCAGCCCCAGCATTTT. It yields the protein CAWSAPQSSNQPQHF.

The chain employs TRBV28 and TRBJ1-1; unclear D gene. Trimming took 4 bases from V and 5 from J, leaving 5 bases between them. Looked up from germline, CDR1 is MDHEN and CDR2 is SYDVKM. This CDR3 is built from 11 residues. This chain's CDR3 is CASSSSTEAFF. The CDR3 coding sequence is TGTGCCAGCAGTTCCTCGACTGAAGCTTTCTTT.

The rearrangement joins TRBV29-1 to TRBJ2-2; a possible D gene is TRBD1 (6 bases). V was cut by 6 bases and J by 3 bases, with 17 bases left in between. The germline gives CDR1 SQVTM, CDR2 ANQGSEA. This CDR3 is built from 15 residues. The CDR3: CSVSKGQTHTGELFF. CDR3 DNA sequence: TGCAGCGTATCAAAAGGACAGACCCACACCGGGGAGCTGTTTTTT.